The next 17 T cell receptor beta chains were all read from a single sample in a study of blood T cell repertoires in COVID-19. This table comes from immunoSEQ multiplex PCR, and its TCRdb copy is limited to in-frame clones, with some not included. This sample yields 200,000 to 250,000 clones, of which 80% to 90% are seen a single time; more than 1.4% belongs to the top ten. The sequenced material came from peripheral blood. The origin of the receptors is a man younger than 30 with active or convalescent COVID-19.

The rearrangement links TRBV9 to TRBJ1-2; possibly TRBD1 for D (5 bases). With 4 bases removed from V and 1 base from J, the gap between germline ends came to 8 bases. This CDR3 has 13 amino acids. Germline loops: CDR1 SGDLS, CDR2 YYNGEE. The CDR3 nucleotides read TGTGCCAGCAGCCCGGGGGGTAACTATGGCTACACCTTC. It encodes CASSPGGNYGYTF.

This chain links TRBV5-1 with TRBJ1-1, with D tentatively TRBD1 (5 bases). Between the trimmed V and J ends, which lost 5 bases and 1 base, there was a span of 9 bases. Germline V gene data show CDR1 as SGHRS and CDR2 as YFSETQ. The CDR3 covers 13 residues. The CDR3 protein is CASRVTGNTEAFF. As DNA, the CDR3 is TGCGCCAGCAGGGTTACAGGGAACACTGAAGCTTTCTTT.

This chain links TRBV7-8 with TRBJ2-3; D may be TRBD2 (6 bases). CDR1 is SGHVS and CDR2 is FQNEAQ in the germline V gene. The CDR3 totals 15 residues. Deletions cut 4 bases from V and 6 bases from J, with 17 bases between. The CDR3 region has the DNA TGTGCCAGCAGCTCCCTTAGGGCGGGGTTCGATACGCAGTATTTT. Translation gives CASSSLRAGFDTQYF.

This clone was counted a few times. This rearrangement joins TRBV24-1 to TRBJ2-3, with 7 bases fitting TRBD2. The J segment lost 2 bases and the V segment lost 11 bases, leaving 3 bases of the junction unmatched. The CDR3 runs 12 residues. Germline V gene lookup returns CDR1 KGHDR and CDR2 SFDVKD. CDR3: CASGTNTDTQYF. The CDR3 DNA reads TGTGCCAGCGGGACTAACACAGATACGCAGTATTTT.

The chain carries TRBV28 and TRBJ1-2; D is possibly TRBD1 (5 bases). With 7 bases removed from V and 0 bases from J, the gap between germline ends came to 21 bases. Germline-derived CDR1 and CDR2 are MDHEN and SYDVKM. The CDR3 consists of 17 residues. The CDR3 spells CASIGLRGLLANYGYTF. The CDR3 DNA reads as TGTGCCAGCATAGGGTTAAGGGGACTACTAGCTAACTATGGCTACACCTTC.

A few counts support this clone. The rearrangement joins TRBV6-6 to TRBJ1-5, with a weak D call TRBD1 (6 bases). Germline V gives CDR1 MNHNY, CDR2 SVGAGI (reference sequence). The length of the CDR3 is 12 residues. Between the trimmed V and J ends, which lost 9 bases and 6 bases, there was a span of 12 bases. In nucleotides, the CDR3 is TGTGCCAGTAGGACAGATCCTCAGCCCCAGCATTTT. Translation: CASRTDPQPQHF.

The rearrangement joins TRBV7-2 to TRBJ1-4; perhaps TRBD1 as D (6 bases). This CDR3 region has 13 residues. CDR1 is SGHTA and CDR2 is FQGNSA in the germline V gene. V lost 8 bases, J lost 7 bases, and 14 bases lay in between. The CDR3 DNA follows: TGTGCCAGCCAATACAGGGATAGTGAAAAACTGTTTTTT. This codes for CASQYRDSEKLFF.

V usage is TRBV5-1 and J usage is TRBJ2-2, with 11 positions matching TRBD1. J was trimmed by 4 bases and V by 4 bases; bases with no gene match: 3. CDR1 is SGHRS, CDR2 YFSETQ, per germline. The CDR3 runs to 15 residues. CDR3 bases: TGCGCCAGCAGCGCGGGGACAGGGGGCACCGGGGAGCTGTTTTTT. Its translation: CASSAGTGGTGELFF.

About this clone itself: As the CDR3 is not closed by the conserved phenylalanine or tryptophan, this likely results from a read error. It is unclear where the CDR3 begins or ends on the DNA, so no DNA is shown, and the CDR3 is as TCRdb lists it. The chain is built from TRBV20-1 and TRBJ2-7; the table's TRBD1 call for D was not verified on the DNA. Germline CDR1 reads DFQATT; CDR2 reads SNEGSKA (reference sequence). The CDR3 has 10 residues if both end residues are counted. CDR3 amino acids: CSARVKGAAD.

In this sample, this clone turned up once. The chain uses TRBV5-1 and TRBJ1-1, with 7 bases aligning to TRBD1. Germline V gene sequence: CDR1 SGHRS, CDR2 YFSETQ. There are 15 residues in the CDR3. The junction had 6 bases not matched to a gene; V was cut back by 0 bases and J by 4 bases. The CDR3 region has the DNA TGCGCCAGCAGCTTGGATACAGGGGTCGGCACTGAAGCTTTCTTT. It translates to CASSLDTGVGTEAFF.

The chain carries TRBV12-3 or TRBV12-4 and TRBJ1-2; no definite D call. The CDR3 totals 13 residues. The germline V and J ends were trimmed by 1 base and 5 bases, with 8 bases remaining between them. The CDR3 loop is CASSLDPTYGYTF. CDR3 sequence (DNA): TGTGCCAGCAGTTTAGACCCAACATATGGCTACACCTTC.

This chain links TRBV7-6 with TRBJ1-5; possibly TRBD1 for D (6 bases). The germline V gene encodes CDR1 SGHVS and CDR2 FNYEAQ. V lost 5 bases and J 1 base, leaving 15 bases between the germline ends. The CDR3 sequence is 16 residues long. The CDR3 nucleotides read TGTGCCAGCAGCCAAGGACAGCCCGGGAGCAATCAGCCCCAGCATTTT. Translation: CASSQGQPGSNQPQHF.

The chain has TRBV27 and TRBJ2-3; 7 positions match TRBD1. The germline V gene has CDR1 MNHEY and CDR2 SMNVEV (reference sequence). The trim removed 7 bases at V and 2 bases at J, leaving 6 bases unmatched. The CDR3 length is 14 residues. The chain's CDR3 is CASKGAAVTDTQYF. The CDR3 DNA reads as TGTGCCAGCAAGGGGGCGGCAGTCACAGATACGCAGTATTTT.

The rearrangement links TRBV5-1 to TRBJ1-1; D gene unclear. V was pared by 1 base and J by 0 bases, with 7 bases between. Germline CDR1 SGHRS, CDR2 YFSETQ. The CDR3 contains 14 residues. This CDR3 reads CASSLRGMNTEAFF. In DNA, the CDR3 is TGCGCCAGCAGCTTGCGAGGGATGAACACTGAAGCTTTCTTT.

This clone was counted between two and nine times. The chain employs TRBV19 and TRBJ1-2; the D is unclear. The CDR3 consists of 13 residues. The germline gives CDR1 LNHDA, CDR2 SQIVND (reference sequence). Trimming shortened V by 3 bases and J by 6 bases, and 11 bases separated the two germline ends. The CDR3 DNA sequence: TGTGCCAGTAGTATCCCATCCGGGGATGGCTACACCTTC. Protein sequence: CASSIPSGDGYTF.

Only a few counts were recorded for this clone. The chain couples TRBV20-1 to TRBJ1-3, with D uncertain. Per the germline V gene, CDR1 is DFQATT and CDR2 is SNEGSKA (reference sequence). The V end lost 4 bases, the J end lost 3 bases, and 4 bases lay between the germline ends. CDR3 size: 11 residues. Written as DNA, the CDR3 is TGCAGTGCTATCGGTGGAAACACCATATATTTT. Translating gives CSAIGGNTIYF.

The CDR3 region has the DNA TGTGCCAGCAGCAAAGGGACAGGCGACTACGAGCAGTACTTC. Its translation: CASSKGTGDYEQYF. The genes are TRBV21-1 and TRBJ2-7; TRBD1 reflects the table's D call only, with no check against the DNA. TRBV21-1 is a recognized pseudogene. This CDR3 region has 14 residues.